The 15 T cell receptor beta chains below all came from one sample that was sequenced in a study of T cell clones after liver transplantation. Here immunoSEQ multiplex PCR was the method, and the copy in TCRdb shows in-frame clones only, minus some. The table has some 10,000 clones, 70% to 75% seen once. Sequencing used CD4+ T cells from blood, obtained about 2.5 years after liver transplant. These receptors came from a human patient who received a liver transplant. The T cells may partly be graft donor cells.

This sequence joins TRBV30 and TRBJ1-2, with D tentatively TRBD1 (5 bases). CDR3 length: 12 residues. V was shortened by 5 bases and J by 9 bases, with 16 bases between the two germline ends. CDR1 and CDR2 (germline): GTSNPN, SVGIG (reference sequence). The CDR3 bases are TGTGCCTGGGCCGACCCGGGGGAACGCTACACCTTC. It codes for CAWADPGERYTF.

The chain carries TRBV5-1 and TRBJ2-3, with D perhaps matching TRBD1 (5 bases). The V and J ends lost 0 bases and 5 bases respectively, with 13 bases between them. This CDR3 region has 15 residues. Germline V gives CDR1 SGHRS, CDR2 YFSETQ. The CDR3 spells CASSLGQTFEDTQYF. DNA of the CDR3: TGCGCCAGCAGCTTGGGACAGACCTTTGAAGATACGCAGTATTTT.

The CDR3 here is CASSDFREGLSNEQFF. The CDR3 region has the DNA TGCGCCAGCAGCGACTTCCGAGAGGGCCTAAGTAATGAGCAGTTCTTC. The gene calls are TRBV10-1 and TRBJ2-1; D may be TRBD2 (5 bases). Germline CDR1 WNHNN, CDR2 SYGVQD (reference sequence). The CDR3 has 16 amino acids. V was shortened by 6 bases and J by 7 bases, with 22 bases between the two germline ends.

The DNA for the CDR3 is TGTGCCAGCACCAGTATGGGACAGCAGTACTTC. It translates to CASTSMGQQYF. The genes are TRBV6-5 and TRBJ2-7; D is tentatively TRBD1 or TRBD2 (5 bases each). This CDR3 region has 11 residues. Germline V lookup: CDR1 MNHEY, CDR2 SVGAGI. V lost 7 bases to trimming and J lost 8 bases, with 12 bases between them.

This clone was counted only a few times. The chain combines TRBV7-2 with TRBJ2-3; 10 bases fit TRBD2. This CDR3 spans 15 amino acids. V lost 5 bases to trimming and J lost 6 bases; unmatched junction nucleotides: 8. Germline lookup yields CDR1 SGHTA and CDR2 FQGNSA. This CDR3 reads CASSGSGGAGDTQYF. Written as DNA, the CDR3 is TGTGCCAGCAGCGGGAGCGGGGGGGCCGGCGATACGCAGTATTTT.

The chain is built from TRBV7-2 and TRBJ2-3; 7 nucleotides match TRBD1. The CDR3 length is 15 residues. Germline assignment: CDR1 SGHTA and CDR2 FQGNSA. V was pared by 5 bases and J by 2 bases, with 7 bases of the junction left unmatched. This CDR3 reads CASSRDRNPTDTQYF. In DNA form, the CDR3 reads TGTGCCAGCAGCAGGGACAGAAACCCCACAGATACGCAGTATTTT. Using reference TRBV7-2 and TRBJ2-3 for the parts outside the CDR3, the full variable domain is GAGVSQSPSNKVTEKGKDVELRCDPISGHTALYWYRQSLGQGLEFLIYFQGNSAPDKSGLPSDRFSAERTGGSVSTLTIQRTQQEDSAVYLCASSRDRNPTDTQYFGPGTRLTVL.

This clone was observed a handful of times. This chain links TRBV7-9 with TRBJ2-1; D possibly corresponds to TRBD1 (7 bases). CDR3 length: 16 amino acids. Trimming removed 4 bases at V and 7 bases at J, with 20 bases between. Looked up from germline, CDR1 is SEHNR and CDR2 is FQNEAQ (reference sequence). The CDR3 is CASSSHPRQGGNEQFF. The CDR3 DNA reads TGTGCCAGCAGCTCCCACCCTCGACAGGGAGGTAATGAGCAGTTCTTC.

This chain links TRBV6-1 with TRBJ1-5; D is ambiguous. The CDR3 contains 10 residues. Germline V gene lookup returns CDR1 MNHNS and CDR2 SASEGT. The V end lost 10 bases, the J end lost 7 bases, and 8 bases lay between the germline ends. CDR3 sequence: CAIGGQPQHF. Here the CDR3 DNA reads TGTGCCATAGGTGGGCAGCCCCAGCATTTT.

The chain has TRBV29-1 and TRBJ1-6; 7 bases fit TRBD1. CDR1 SQVTM and CDR2 ANQGSEA come from the germline V gene. This CDR3 comprises 14 residues. Trimming took 6 bases from V and 8 from J; bases not matched to a gene: 10. The CDR3 reads CSVETGDRDSPLHF. The CDR3 nucleotides read TGCAGCGTGGAAACCGGGGACAGAGATTCACCCCTCCACTTT.

CDR3 sequence (DNA): TGTGCCAGCACTTGGACTAGCACAGATACGCAGTATTTT. The encoded protein is CASTWTSTDTQYF. This chain joins TRBV27 and TRBJ2-3, with D perhaps TRBD2 (5 bases). Germline loops: CDR1 MNHEY, CDR2 SMNVEV (reference sequence). V lost 7 bases to trimming and J lost 0 bases, with 8 bases between them. CDR3 length: 13 residues.

J is TRBJ2-1 and V is TRBV27; 9 bases fit TRBD2. CDR1 and CDR2 from the germline V gene are MNHEY and SMNVEV (reference sequence). The CDR3 has 15 residues. V was pared by 4 bases and J by 2 bases, with 3 bases of the junction left unmatched. The CDR3 DNA is TGTGCCAGCAGTTCAGCGGGAGGCCCCTACAATGAGCAGTTCTTC. It is translated as CASSSAGGPYNEQFF.

This clone was recorded once. The chain combines TRBV13 with TRBJ2-5; D gene ambiguous. Germline assignment: CDR1 PRHDT and CDR2 FYEKMQ (reference sequence). CDR3 size: 15 residues. The V end lost 0 bases, the J end lost 5 bases, and 13 bases lay between the germline ends. DNA for the CDR3: TGTGCCAGCAGCTTAGGGCGGATGGGGTCCGAGACCCAGTACTTC. Translating it yields CASSLGRMGSETQYF.

In nucleotides, the CDR3 is TGCGCCAGCGGACTCAGATGGGACAGCCTCACCTCCGAGCAGTACTTC. Encoded protein: CASGLRWDSLTSEQYF. V usage is TRBV5-1 and J usage is TRBJ2-7; the match to TRBD1 covers 7 bases. V was clipped by 7 bases and J by 6 bases; unmatched bases: 19. The length of the CDR3 is 16 residues. The germline gives CDR1 SGHRS, CDR2 YFSETQ.

The J gene is TRBJ2-4, the V gene TRBV11-2, with D unresolved. V lost 1 base to trimming and J lost 0 bases, with 4 bases between them. The CDR3 is made up of 14 amino acids. The germline CDR1 and CDR2 sequences are SGHAT and FQNNGV. This CDR3 is CASSLALAKNIQYF. CDR3 nucleotide sequence: TGTGCCAGCAGCTTAGCTCTAGCCAAAAACATTCAGTACTTC.

The chain joins TRBV6-5 to TRBJ1-2; 9 nucleotides agree with TRBD1. J lost 7 bases, V lost 6 bases, and 9 bases had no gene match. Germline V CDR1 and CDR2: MNHEY, SVGAGI. The CDR3 is 14 amino acids. CDR3 sequence: CASRSPQGAFGYTF. The DNA for the CDR3 is TGTGCCAGCAGGTCCCCACAGGGGGCTTTTGGCTACACCTTC.